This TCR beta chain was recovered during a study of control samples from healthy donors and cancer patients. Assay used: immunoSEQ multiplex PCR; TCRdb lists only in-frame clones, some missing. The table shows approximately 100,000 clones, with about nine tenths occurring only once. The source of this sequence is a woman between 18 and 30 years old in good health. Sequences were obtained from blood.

The CDR3, as DNA: TGTGCCATCAGAGGGGCTTGGGATGAAAAACTGTTTTTT. Translated, it gives CAIRGAWDEKLFF. This chain joins TRBV10-3 and TRBJ1-4, with D perhaps TRBD1 (5 bases). Germline CDR1 is ENHRY and CDR2 is SYGVKD. The CDR3 extends over 13 amino acids. Trimming left V 6 bases short and J 6 bases short, with 11 bases between.